This T cell receptor (beta chain) was recorded in a study of kidney transplant recipient with SARS-CoV-2 infection. At least ten counts were recorded for this clonotype. TCRdb re-analysed the reads in MiXCR, keeping a single row per CDR3 protein. The table records fewer than 250,000 distinct CDR3 sequences, less than 35% of them present only once. The V end lost 2 bases, the J end lost 6 bases, and 10 bases lay between the germline ends. The CDR3 is 14 amino acids. Germline values: CDR1 KGHSH, CDR2 LQKENI. The source of this sequence is a young adult male patient who had COVID-19 and was a kidney transplant recipient. Some T cells may have originated in the graft donor. Sequencing used a blood sample, obtained at baseline and on day 111 from a kidney transplant recipient. This chain links TRBV18 with TRBJ1-4, with D maybe TRBD1 (5 bases). The DNA for the CDR3 is TGTGCCAGCTCACCAGGCCAGGGCGATGAAAAACTGTTTTTT. It specifies CASSPGQGDEKLFF.